Listed here are 10 T cell receptor beta chains from one sample, sequenced in a study of shared clonotypes between healthy human individuals. Profiled with immunoSEQ multiplex PCR; TCRdb holds only in-frame clones, not every one. Of approximately 110,000 clones listed, about 70% are singletons. Sequenced input: memory CD8+ T cells sorted from blood. Subset specified: CD45RO+ cells pooled with CCR7-negative TemRA cells. All receptors come from a woman aged 30 to 39 in good health.

About this clone itself: A junction end diverges from the germline sequence, so it may reflect a read error. The rearrangement joins TRBV27 to TRBJ2-5; no definite D call. From germline, CDR1 is MNHEY and CDR2 SMNVEV (reference sequence). The CDR3 length is 12 residues. The CDR3 nucleotides are TGTGCCAGCAGTACACTCGGCGAGAACCAGTACTTC. This translates into CASSTLGENQYF.

This chain uses TRBV29-1 with TRBJ1-1, with TRBD1 as a possible D gene (5 bases). Germline-derived CDR1 and CDR2 are SQVTM and ANQGSEA. The CDR3 has 14 residues. Trimming pared 7 bases from V and 0 bases from J, leaving 15 bases between. This chain's CDR3 is CSAAGFYLNTEAFF. In DNA form, the CDR3 reads TGCAGCGCTGCAGGGTTTTACCTGAACACTGAAGCTTTCTTT.

The V gene is TRBV6-6, the J gene TRBJ2-2; D is undetermined. The CDR3 runs to 13 residues. Germline V lookup: CDR1 MNHNY, CDR2 SVGAGI (reference sequence). V gave up 7 bases and J gave up 0 bases, with 6 bases separating them. The CDR3 DNA is TGTGCCAGCAAGGCAGCGAACACCGGGGAGCTGTTTTTT. As protein: CASKAANTGELFF.

This clone has a handful of counts. The V gene is TRBV6-1, the J gene TRBJ2-1, with 10 bases identical to TRBD2. The CDR3 loop spans 15 amino acids. The germline gives CDR1 MNHNS, CDR2 SASEGT. V gave up 4 bases and J gave up 12 bases; unmatched junction bases: 12. CDR3 amino acids: CASSVGLAGVVWQFF. The CDR3, as DNA: TGTGCCAGCAGTGTGGGGCTAGCGGGAGTGGTGTGGCAGTTCTTC.

This sequence joins TRBV5-6 and TRBJ2-1; D is tentatively TRBD1 or TRBD2 (5 bases each). From germline, CDR1 is SGHDT and CDR2 YYEEEE. V shed 7 bases and J shed 7 bases, with 12 bases lying between them. The CDR3 spans 12 residues. The CDR3 DNA is TGTGCCAGCGGGGCGGACTGGAATGAGCAGTTCTTC. Translation: CASGADWNEQFF.

The J gene is TRBJ1-2, the V gene TRBV7-1; 7 positions agree with TRBD1. TRBV7-1 is annotated as an ORF whose role is uncertain. Germline trimming cut 3 bases from V and 3 bases from J; bases unmatched to any gene: 1. The CDR3 consists of 13 residues. CDR3 in amino acids: CASSSGQDYGYTF. DNA for the CDR3: TGTGCCAGCAGCTCCGGACAGGACTATGGCTACACCTTC.

This clone was seen at least ten times. Here the CDR3 reads CASSRDLGNAEAFF. As DNA, the CDR3 is TGTGCCAGCAGCCGGGACTTGGGCAACGCTGAAGCTTTCTTT. The rearrangement uses TRBV6-5 and TRBJ1-1, with D tentatively TRBD1 (5 bases). The CDR3 is 14 amino acids. Germline CDR1 is MNHEY and CDR2 is SVGAGI. Trimming took 6 bases from V and 6 from J, leaving 17 bases between them.

V usage is TRBV7-9 and J usage is TRBJ2-7; D is unresolved. V was cut by 5 bases and J by 2 bases, with 10 bases left in between. CDR1 is SEHNR, CDR2 FQNEAQ, per germline (reference sequence). The CDR3 is 13 residues long. The CDR3 DNA reads as TGTGCCAGCAGCAGAACGTTAACCTACGAGCAGTACTTC. It yields the protein CASSRTLTYEQYF.

The CDR3 DNA is TGTGCCAGCAGTTTTGGGGCTAGCGGGAGGGCCTCCACAGATACGCAGTATTTT. Its protein is CASSFGASGRASTDTQYF. The V gene is TRBV28, the J gene TRBJ2-3; 12 positions match TRBD2. The junction had 9 bases not matched to a gene; V was cut back by 3 bases and J by 2 bases. Per germline, CDR1 MDHEN and CDR2 SYDVKM. The CDR3 spans 18 residues.

The CDR3 DNA is TGTGCCAGCAGGGCTGGACAGGGGGGCGAAAAACTGTTTTTT. It translates to CASRAGQGGEKLFF. This chain joins TRBV6-1 and TRBJ1-4, with 10 bases matching TRBD1. Trimming cost V 6 bases and J 8 bases; bases outside gene matches: 6. The germline V gene encodes CDR1 MNHNS and CDR2 SASEGT. The CDR3 sequence is 14 residues long.